Following are 4 T cell receptor beta chains from one sample sequenced in a study of cytomegalovirus exposure and HLA in healthy donors. With 60 Vbeta and 13 Jbeta primers, the PCR was carried out. Sequencing was performed with immunoSEQ multiplex PCR; in TCRdb, only in-frame clones are kept and a portion is missing. This table has 65,000 to 75,000 clones, around 63% appearing once. The sample consisted of PBMCs. Receptor source: a woman aged 30 to 39 in good health and CMV-seronegative.

The V call is TRBV2, the J call TRBJ1-2; a possible D gene is TRBD1 (6 bases). Germline V gene data show CDR1 as SNHLY and CDR2 as FYNNEI. The CDR3 has 12 amino acids. V was shortened by 5 bases and J by 11 bases, with 15 bases between the two germline ends. The DNA for the CDR3 is TGTGCCAGCAGTTCCGGGACACCAAGATACACCTTC. This translates into CASSSGTPRYTF. Full variable domain (missing parts from reference TRBV2 and TRBJ1-2): EPEVTQTPSHQVTQMGQEVILRCVPISNHLYFYWYRQILGQKVEFLVSFYNNEISEKSEIFDDQFSVERPDGSNFTLKIRSTKLEDSAMYFCASSSGTPRYTFGSGTRLTVV.

The V gene is TRBV27, the J gene TRBJ2-1; 12 bases agree with TRBD2. The CDR3 has 16 residues. Germline CDR1 and CDR2: MNHEY and SMNVEV (reference sequence). The V segment lost 2 bases and the J segment 4 bases; nucleotides outside the gene matches: 3. CDR3 nucleotide sequence: TGTGCCAGCAGTTTAGGGCTAGCGGGGGGGTACAATGAGCAGTTCTTC. Residues: CASSLGLAGGYNEQFF.

The V call is TRBV4-1, the J call TRBJ1-6; TRBD1 aligns across 8 bases. The germline V gene encodes CDR1 MGHRA and CDR2 YSYEKL. The CDR3 length is 17 residues. The ends lost 3 bases at V and 2 bases at J; junction bases unmatched: 6. CDR3 residues: CASSQGWTGPYNSPLHF. Here the CDR3 DNA reads TGCGCCAGCAGCCAGGGGTGGACAGGGCCCTATAATTCACCCCTCCACTTT.

This clone was seen more than once but under ten times. V is TRBV2 and J is TRBJ1-4, with 10 bases lining up with TRBD1. Germline CDR1 reads SNHLY; CDR2 reads FYNNEI. The J segment lost 8 bases and the V segment lost 6 bases, leaving 0 bases of the junction unmatched. This CDR3 comprises 12 residues. CDR3: CASRDRGEKLFF. CDR3 in DNA: TGTGCCAGCAGGGACAGGGGGGAAAAACTGTTTTTT.